This is a list of T cell receptor beta chains from one sample in a study of CD4 T cells in relation to SARS-CoV-2 and coronaviruses. Some clones are missing from TCRdb's copy, which holds only in-frame ones; the method was immunoSEQ multiplex PCR. Among tens of thousands of clones listed, about 92% were seen once. Sequenced sample: naive CD4+ T cells from PBMCs. Every receptor here comes from an adult with COVID-19. Each CDR3 is given with its conserved first and last residue. The order of the fields is D gene, clone size, J gene, V gene, CDR3 protein, CDR3 DNA. A D gene is named only where the DNA matches it firmly. For some rows the clone size is stated as once, few or many, or as a class when expanded; others skip it.

>-|-|TRBJ2-3|TRBV9
CASSVVTDTQYF
TGTGCCAGCAGCGTAGTGACAGATACGCAGTATTTT
>-|-|TRBJ1-3|TRBV28
CASSLLGGRSGNTIYF
TGTGCCAGCAGTTTATTAGGGGGGCGGTCTGGAAACACCATATATTTT
>-|once|TRBJ2-2|TRBV30
CAWSLPAGNTGELFF
TGTGCCTGGAGTCTGCCGGCAGGGAACACCGGGGAGCTGTTTTTT
>-|-|TRBJ2-2|TRBV5-1
CASHRDLNTGELFF
TGCGCCAGCCACCGGGACCTCAACACCGGGGAGCTGTTTTTT
>-|few|TRBJ2-7|TRBV6-1
CASSELYEQYF
TGTGCCAGCAGTGAACTTTACGAGCAGTACTTC
>TRBD2|-|TRBJ2-7|TRBV10-3
CAIQTSGSPGEQYF
TGTGCCATCCAAACTAGCGGGTCCCCGGGAGAGCAGTACTTC
>TRBD2|-|TRBJ2-2|TRBV2
CASSLTSPNTGELFF
TGTGCCAGCAGCCTGACTAGCCCCAACACCGGGGAGCTGTTTTTT
>-|-|TRBJ2-2|TRBV7-9
CASTTVVSTGELFF
TGTGCCAGCACCACAGTCGTTAGCACCGGGGAGCTGTTTTTT
>-|-|TRBJ2-7|TRBV7-2
CASSQDWNRFYEQYF
TGTGCCAGCAGCCAAGACTGGAATCGATTCTACGAGCAGTACTTC
>TRBD1|-|TRBJ2-3|TRBV9
CASSPGTGIADTQYF
TGTGCCAGCAGCCCCGGGACAGGGATAGCAGATACGCAGTATTTT
>TRBD2|-|TRBJ2-1|TRBV4-2
CASSQDRGLASTYNEQFF
TGTGCCAGCAGCCAAGACAGAGGACTAGCGTCAACCTACAATGAGCAGTTCTTC
>-|once|TRBJ1-2|TRBV9
CASSETVHSGYTF
TGTGCCAGCAGCGAAACAGTGCATAGTGGGTACACCTTC
>-|-|TRBJ2-2|TRBV7-2
CASSLRFGDSTGELFF
TGTGCCAGCAGCTTAAGGTTCGGGGACTCGACCGGGGAGCTGTTTTTT
>-|-|TRBJ2-3|TRBV7-2
CASSKESTDTQYF
TGTGCCAGCAGCAAAGAAAGCACAGATACGCAGTATTTT
>TRBD1|-|TRBJ1-1|TRBV30
CAQGGTGEAFF
TGTGCCCAGGGGGGTACTGGTGAAGCTTTCTTT
>TRBD2|-|TRBJ2-3|TRBV14
CASSQRRTSGRVGTDTQYF
TGTGCCAGCAGCCAAAGGAGGACTAGCGGGAGGGTAGGCACAGATACGCAGTATTTT
>-|-|TRBJ1-3|TRBV18
CASSANRFSGNTIYF
TGTGCCAGCTCTGCAAACAGGTTCTCTGGAAACACCATATATTTT
>TRBD2|-|TRBJ2-1|TRBV11-1
CASSLEGLPLNEQFF
TGTGCCAGCAGCTTAGAGGGACTACCCCTCAATGAGCAGTTCTTC
>-|-|TRBJ2-3|TRBV6-2/TRBV6-3
CASSYGLSRQPKRSASYF
TGTGCCAGCAGTTACGGTTTAAGTCGACAGCCCAAAAGATCCGCATCGTATTTT
>-|-|TRBJ1-4|TRBV3-1/TRBV3-2
CASRKTDADEKLFF
TGTGCCAGCAGGAAGACAGACGCCGATGAAAAACTGTTTTTT
>-|-|TRBJ1-4|TRBV28
CASSFGVATNEKLFF
TGTGCCAGCAGTTTCGGGGTGGCAACTAATGAAAAACTGTTTTTT
>-|-|TRBJ2-2|TRBV9
CASSVAGGKLSGELFF
TGTGCCAGCAGCGTAGCTGGCGGGAAGCTGAGTGGGGAGCTGTTTTTT
>-|once|TRBJ2-7|TRBV2
CASRGPRSGDSYEQYF
TGTGCCAGCAGGGGGCCCCGGTCAGGAGATTCCTACGAGCAGTACTTC
>-|-|TRBJ2-6|TRBV27
CASRESGANVLTF
TGTGCCAGCAGGGAGTCTGGGGCCAACGTCCTGACTTTC
>-|-|TRBJ2-3|TRBV5-8
CASSLFVRTDTQYF
TGTGCCAGCAGCTTGTTTGTTCGTACAGATACGCAGTATTTT
>-|-|TRBJ2-6|TRBV4-3
CASSQEGGPSGANVLTF
TGCGCCAGCAGCCAAGAAGGGGGGCCATCTGGGGCCAACGTCCTGACTTTC
>-|-|TRBJ2-1|TRBV28
CASIQSPPGESHNEQFF
TGTGCCAGCATTCAATCCCCCCCCGGTGAGAGTCACAATGAGCAGTTCTTC
>-|-|TRBJ2-1|TRBV19
CASSIGREGVSRNEQFF
TGTGCCAGTAGTATTGGCCGTGAGGGGGTGAGTAGAAATGAGCAGTTCTTC
>TRBD1|-|TRBJ1-5|TRBV12-3/TRBV12-4
CASSTTGGQPQHF
TGTGCCAGCAGTACAACAGGGGGACAGCCCCAGCATTTT